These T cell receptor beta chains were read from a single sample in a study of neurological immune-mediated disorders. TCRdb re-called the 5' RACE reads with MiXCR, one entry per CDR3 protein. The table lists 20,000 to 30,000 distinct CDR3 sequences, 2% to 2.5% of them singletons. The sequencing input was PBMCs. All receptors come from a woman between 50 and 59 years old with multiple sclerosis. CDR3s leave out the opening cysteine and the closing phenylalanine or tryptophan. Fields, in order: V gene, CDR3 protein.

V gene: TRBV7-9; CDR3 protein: ASSLNSPLN
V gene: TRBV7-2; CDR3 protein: ASSPPPVPDTQY
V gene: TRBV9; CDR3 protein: ASAVGSTDTQY
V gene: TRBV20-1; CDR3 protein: SPGGGTGHYGYT
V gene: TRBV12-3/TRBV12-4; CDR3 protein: ASSPGPSVGTQY
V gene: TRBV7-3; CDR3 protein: ASSSSHYQETQY
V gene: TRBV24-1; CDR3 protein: ATQRELYNEQF
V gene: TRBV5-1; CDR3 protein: ASSMDRGRLETQY
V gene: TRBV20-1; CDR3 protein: SARRGNEQY
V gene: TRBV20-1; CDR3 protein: SAPDVFDTQY
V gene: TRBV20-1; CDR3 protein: SANPGQSMNTEAF
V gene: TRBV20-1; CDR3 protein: SARGGYEQY
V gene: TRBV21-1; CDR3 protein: ATPFDPGGNQPQN
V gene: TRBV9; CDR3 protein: ASSVGNSLGDEQY
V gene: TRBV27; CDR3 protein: ASSLSGISGANVLT
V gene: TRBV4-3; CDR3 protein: ASSQDSVGNSPLH
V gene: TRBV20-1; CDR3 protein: SAMTASTGELF
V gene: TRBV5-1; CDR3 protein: ASSPAGRGAYEQY
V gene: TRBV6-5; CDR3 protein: ASSDRTKGYTGELF
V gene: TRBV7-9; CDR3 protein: ASRGVAGANVLT
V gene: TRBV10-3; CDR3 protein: ANTQGPNTGELF
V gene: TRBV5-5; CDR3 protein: ASSSAGFGGNQPQN
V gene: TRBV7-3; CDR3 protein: ASSPRGGPGQNYGYT
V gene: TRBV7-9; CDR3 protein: ASSQAGQGAYEQY
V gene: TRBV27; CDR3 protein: ASSPWTGQPQH
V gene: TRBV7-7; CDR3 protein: ASSLGGLVGSDTQY
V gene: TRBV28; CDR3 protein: ASSRPNTLGQGLSYEQY
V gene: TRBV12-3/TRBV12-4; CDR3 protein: ASSPSTGDTQY
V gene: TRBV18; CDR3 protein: ASSPQLRSLSGNTIY
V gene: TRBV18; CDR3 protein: ASSPGQGGAEAF
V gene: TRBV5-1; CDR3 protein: ASSQDRTSTDTQY
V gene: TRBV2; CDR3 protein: ASSMSGTSGRAGNIQY
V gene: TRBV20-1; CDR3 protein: SGLEGLQDRGVSPLN
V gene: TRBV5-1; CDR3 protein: ASSLGGQQQTQY
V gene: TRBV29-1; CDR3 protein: SAVSTGYTEAF
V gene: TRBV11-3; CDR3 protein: ASSFGQGQGEQY
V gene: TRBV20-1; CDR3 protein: SAMRLVSNEQF
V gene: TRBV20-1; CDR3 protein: SARDVGSLHEQY
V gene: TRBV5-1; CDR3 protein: ASSLSGGDNEQF
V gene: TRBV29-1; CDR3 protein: SVARQGSYGYT
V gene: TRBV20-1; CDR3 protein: SARRGGSDEKLF
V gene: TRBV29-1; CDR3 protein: SVGWGLANNEQF
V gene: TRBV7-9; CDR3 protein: ASNTGGKNTEAF
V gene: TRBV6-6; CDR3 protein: ASSLAGGTLAKNIQY
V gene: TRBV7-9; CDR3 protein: ASSLDRSEAF
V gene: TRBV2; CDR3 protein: ASSTTADTQY